The entry below gives a single T cell receptor (beta chain) sequence along with its context. Its target antigen remains unknown. An end of the junction does not agree with germline; a read error may underlie this. RNA was isolated from bulk unsorted tissue, and RNA quality was assessed with a NanoDrop ND-1000 and an Agilent 2100. For the normal lung samples, distant non-tumor tissue was collected more than 3 cm away from the tumor edge. All donors had newly diagnosed lung cancer, had not received prior chemotherapy, and were admitted for thoracic surgery in China between August and November 2014. Anyone who had undergone radiotherapy or chemotherapy before, or who had another cancer at the same time, was left out of the study. Surgical tissue pieces of 1-2 cm3 were preserved in RNAlater solution and were kept at -80 degrees C until use. The data are from a study of tumor and adjacent non-tumor tissue in lung cancer (dated by TCRdb to the late 2010s). General notes on the study: Patients with adenocarcinoma (over 11), squamous cell carcinoma (2) and small cell lung cancer (1) were included in the cohort. In total, sequencing yielded 125,075,908 productive TCRbeta reads, which works out to an average of approximately 4.1 million reads per sample. A few dozen paired specimens, one tumor and one normal lung sample per patient, were profiled by TCRbeta CDR3 sequencing. The study compared bulk TCRbeta repertoires between lung tumor tissue and matched distant non-tumor lung tissue from over twelve lung cancer patients. The 15 enrolled patients, of whom around 10 were men and 5 were women, were aged about 30 to 80 years and were diagnosed with TNM stage I to III disease.

Libraries were made using multiplex PCR. The data were produced on an Illumina HiSeq 2500. Following protocols modified from ARM-PCR, the researchers constructed TCRbeta libraries through three rounds of nested PCR with primers (Table S4). Before sequencing, PCR products of 200-500 bp were cut from the gel and purified using the QIAquick gel extraction kit. In the authors' own workflow: Reads were cleaned with Trimmomatic, merged with FLASH into complete CDR3 sequences, and assigned to V(D)J germline segments with MiTCR. VDJtools was used to compute clonal diversity as the inverse Simpson's index. A read counted as productive if the sequence was in-frame and lacked a premature stop codon. Through fastp at Q25 and MiXCR, TCRdb rebuilt clones from the public reads, retaining in-frame beta chains. CDR3 protein sequences are deduplicated, and each keeps its most common genes and DNA. The V and J calls here are based on TCRdb, not the publication. For this sample the table gives 44,000 or so distinct CDR3 sequences, of which roughly two thirds were detected only once. Jointly, the top ten make up over 15% of the sample.

CDR1 and CDR2 are read off the germline V gene (reference sequence) as SEHNR and FQNEAQ. From the cysteine through the phenylalanine, the CDR3 covers 17 amino acids. Only the CDR3 DNA stays, 51 bases, in frame from base 1. Overall study outcomes, separate from this receptor: TCR diversity (inverse Simpson) was significantly higher in tumor than in normal lung tissue (431.37 vs 166.20, P = 0.0075, Mann-Whitney U test). Younger patients had significantly higher TCR diversity, and higher tumor TCR diversity was associated with shorter overall and disease-free survival. A significantly larger cumulative share of the repertoire was made up by the top 100 clones in normal lung than in tumor tissue. The sequencing platform is not named in the methods, and unique molecular identifiers are not mentioned. The cohort had only roughly 16 patients, and the authors noted that larger samples and more detailed clinical data are needed. Because peripheral blood was not sequenced, the blood TCRbeta repertoires of the lung cancer patients in the study went unexamined.

The sample was distant non-tumor lung tissue. The sequence links TRBV7-9 to TRBJ2-6, and the D gene may be TRBD1, 5 bases matching. The TCR originated in a middle-aged woman with non-small cell lung cancer. The CDR3 in this case is CASSPRRASSGANVLTF. The nucleotide sequence is TGTGCAAGCAGCCCCCGCAGGGCTTCAAGTGGGGCCAACGTCCTGACTTTC.